The 7 T cell receptor beta chains presented below share a single source sample, sequenced in a study of blood T cell repertoires in COVID-19. Method: immunoSEQ multiplex PCR; TCRdb's copy keeps in-frame clones and lacks some. In the table there are roughly 50,000 clones, approximately 89% of which are singletons. The sample consisted of peripheral blood. Receptor source: a woman aged 60-75 years with active COVID-19.

This sequence joins TRBV3-1 (or the pseudogene TRBV3-2) and TRBJ2-4; D gene ambiguous. CDR3 length: 13 residues. V was clipped by 0 bases and J by 8 bases, with 8 bases between them. Germline V CDR1 and CDR2: LGHDT, YNNKEL (reference sequence). As DNA, the CDR3 is TGTGCCAGCAGCCAAGACGCGTCGGACATTCAGTACTTC. This codes for CASSQDASDIQYF.

V and J are TRBV27 and TRBJ2-7; 10 bases map to TRBD1. Germline V gene sequence: CDR1 MNHEY, CDR2 SMNVEV (reference sequence). The CDR3 loop spans 20 amino acids. The J segment lost 0 bases and the V segment lost 2 bases, leaving 16 bases of the junction unmatched. CDR3 protein: CASSLKGPGQGTFSSYEQYF. CDR3 DNA: TGTGCCAGCAGTTTAAAAGGGCCGGGACAGGGGACTTTCAGCTCCTACGAGCAGTACTTC.

The chain employs TRBV6-5 and TRBJ2-7; 8 bases align to TRBD2. CDR3 length equals 15 residues. V lost 6 bases to trimming and J lost 4 bases; unmatched junction nucleotides: 11. Per germline, CDR1 MNHEY and CDR2 SVGAGI. Here the CDR3 DNA reads TGTGCCAGCAGGAGCGGGGGCCCTTCCTATTACGAGCAGTACTTC. It translates to CASRSGGPSYYEQYF.

The J gene is TRBJ1-5, the V gene TRBV2; 7 bases are a match to TRBD1. The germline V gene has CDR1 SNHLY and CDR2 FYNNEI. The CDR3 has 16 residues. V trimming: 7 bases; J trimming: 0 bases; junction bases outside the gene matches: 9. The CDR3 coding sequence is TGTGCCAGCAAGGGACAGAAGATTAATAGCAATCAGCCCCAGCATTTT. Translated: CASKGQKINSNQPQHF.

This rearrangement joins TRBV3-1 (or the pseudogene TRBV3-2) to TRBJ2-1; perhaps TRBD2 as D (6 bases). This CDR3 is 15 amino acids long. The germline V gene has CDR1 LGHDT and CDR2 YNNKEL (reference sequence). Trimming left V 3 bases short and J 6 bases short, with 15 bases between. The DNA for the CDR3 is TGTGCCAGCAGCCAGCTCGGGGCGACTAGCAATGAGCAGTTCTTC. The encoded protein is CASSQLGATSNEQFF.

The chain has TRBV11-3 and TRBJ2-1; possible D gene TRBD1, 5 bases. This CDR3 spans 13 amino acids. The germline V gene has CDR1 SGHNT and CDR2 YENEEA. V lost 3 bases and J 8 bases, leaving 11 bases between the germline ends. The CDR3 loop reads CASSFQDNDEQFF. Written as DNA, the CDR3 is TGTGCCAGCAGCTTCCAGGACAATGATGAGCAGTTCTTC.

The chain employs TRBV6-6 and TRBJ1-5, with D uncertain. Deletions cut 2 bases from V and 7 bases from J, with 9 bases between. The CDR3 is made up of 13 amino acids. Germline V lookup: CDR1 MNHNY, CDR2 SVGAGI (reference sequence). In DNA form, the CDR3 reads TGTGCCAGCAGTTACGAGGGCGGGCAGCCCCAGCATTTT. It encodes CASSYEGGQPQHF.